A single sample gave rise to the 21 T cell receptor beta chains below, sequenced in a study of cytomegalovirus exposure and HLA in healthy donors. It was with 60 Vbeta and 13 Jbeta primers that the PCR ran. TCRdb keeps only in-frame clones here, not all; method: immunoSEQ multiplex PCR. Seen here are some 160,000 clones, almost 80% observed once, and the top ten hold more than 1.2%. Sequencing input: PBMCs. The receptors shown here come from a male donor in good health and CMV-seronegative.

The rearrangement uses TRBV19 and TRBJ1-5; 12 bases match TRBD1. CDR1 and CDR2 from the germline V gene are LNHDA and SQIVND (reference sequence). V lost 3 bases and J lost 1; bases outside the gene matches: 4. CDR3 size: 17 residues. The CDR3 protein is CASSIGTGGWSNQPQHF. CDR3 sequence (DNA): TGTGCCAGTAGTATCGGGACAGGGGGCTGGAGCAATCAGCCCCAGCATTTT.

This chain uses TRBV30 with TRBJ1-3, with TRBD1 matching 9 bases. The CDR3 has 13 amino acids. Germline V gene sequence: CDR1 GTSNPN, CDR2 SVGIG (reference sequence). The V gene end was trimmed by 8 bases and the J gene end by 0 bases; junction bases not matched to a gene: 2. This chain's CDR3 is CAGQGSSGNTIYF. CDR3 bases: TGTGCCGGACAGGGGTCCTCTGGAAACACCATATATTTT.

In this sample, this clone turned up once. V and J are TRBV5-1 and TRBJ1-5, with TRBD1 identical over 10 bases. The J segment lost 6 bases and the V segment lost 4 bases, leaving 7 bases of the junction unmatched. CDR3 length equals 15 residues. Germline V gives CDR1 SGHRS, CDR2 YFSETQ. CDR3 sequence (DNA): TGCGCCAGCAGCGCGGGACAGGGGAGTTTTCAGCCCCAGCATTTT. It codes for CASSAGQGSFQPQHF.

The rearrangement links TRBV7-3 to TRBJ2-3; TRBD2 matches at 8 bases. Trimming removed 3 bases from V and 5 bases from J; junction bases left unmatched: 7. The germline V gene has CDR1 SGHTA and CDR2 FQGTGA. This CDR3 is 15 amino acids long. The CDR3 sequence: CASSFGLATRDTQYF. In DNA, the CDR3 is TGTGCCAGCAGCTTCGGACTAGCTACCCGAGATACGCAGTATTTT.

The DNA of the CDR3 is TGTGCCAGCAGGCACAGAAGCTTCTACGAGCAGTACTTC. Translated: CASRHRSFYEQYF. The chain employs TRBV5-8 and TRBJ2-5; D remains ambiguous. The DNA matches TRBJ2-7 better at its end, which makes the J call doubtful. Germline V CDR1 and CDR2: SGHTS, YDEGEE. The CDR3 contains 13 residues.

This chain joins TRBV28 and TRBJ1-1, with D possibly TRBD1 on 5 matching bases. The V gene lost 2 bases and the J gene lost 8 bases, with 9 bases spanning the gap. Germline V gene sequence: CDR1 MDHEN, CDR2 SYDVKM. The CDR3 is 12 residues long. In DNA form, the CDR3 reads TGTGCCAGCAGTTTACCCCCAGGGGAAGCTTTCTTT. Amino acid sequence: CASSLPPGEAFF.

This clone was seen just once. The genes are TRBV28 and TRBJ1-5; tentatively, D is TRBD1 (6 bases). This CDR3 has 15 residues. The germline V and J ends were trimmed by 2 bases and 5 bases, with 13 bases remaining between them. In germline, CDR1 is MDHEN, CDR2 SYDVKM. The DNA for the CDR3 is TGTGCCAGCAGTTTAGGCCCAGGGGCTTATCAGCCCCAGCATTTT. The encoded protein is CASSLGPGAYQPQHF.

The DNA of the CDR3 is TGTGCCAGCAGCTGGGGACTAGCGGGGGGGCGTGAGACCCAGTACTTC. Its protein product is CASSWGLAGGRETQYF. The V call is TRBV7-9, the J call TRBJ2-5, with TRBD2 matching over 16 bases. Germline assignment: CDR1 SEHNR and CDR2 FQNEAQ (reference sequence). The CDR3 is made up of 16 amino acids. With 4 bases clipped from V and 5 bases from J, the junction kept 4 bases outside the gene matches.

The rearrangement uses TRBV19 and TRBJ2-1, with unresolved D. The germline V gene has CDR1 LNHDA and CDR2 SQIVND (reference sequence). V lost 7 bases, J lost 8 bases, and 18 bases lay in between. This CDR3 contains 14 residues. As DNA, the CDR3 is TGTGCCAGTACCCTTGTAATTAAGCACGATGAGCAGTTCTTC. Translated: CASTLVIKHDEQFF.

This clone was picked up a small number of times. The chain is built from TRBV7-3 and TRBJ2-5; a possible D gene is TRBD2 (5 bases). CDR3 size: 15 residues. The germline V gene has CDR1 SGHTA and CDR2 FQGTGA. V was cut by 0 bases and J by 3 bases, with 11 bases left in between. CDR3 residues: CASSLTVTGKETQYF. For the CDR3, the DNA is TGTGCCAGCAGCTTAACGGTCACGGGAAAAGAGACCCAGTACTTC.

The chain has TRBV7-9 and TRBJ2-3; 7 bases agree with TRBD1. Germline CDR1 reads SEHNR; CDR2 reads FQNEAQ (reference sequence). V shed 5 bases, J shed 6 bases, and the junction held 20 bases outside the gene matches. The length of the CDR3 is 18 residues. The CDR3 region has the DNA TGTGCCAGCAGCCTAAACTACCGCAGGGGGTGGGCCGCCGATACGCAGTATTTT. It is translated as CASSLNYRRGWAADTQYF.

This clone was detected only once. Other nucleotide sequences from this sample produce the same CDR3. This chain links TRBV19 with TRBJ2-5; weak D call: TRBD2 (5 bases). The J call may not be correct, given that the DNA end is closer to TRBJ2-7. Germline lookup yields CDR1 LNHDA and CDR2 SQIVND (reference sequence). CDR3 length equals 13 residues. CDR3 loop: CASRREGTYEQYF. In DNA form, the CDR3 reads TGTGCCAGCAGACGTGAGGGAACCTACGAGCAGTACTTC.

The J gene is TRBJ2-1, the V gene TRBV9; a possible D gene is TRBD2 (5 bases). CDR1 is SGDLS and CDR2 is YYNGEE in the germline V gene. The CDR3 runs 15 residues. Trimming stripped 4 bases from V and 10 bases from J, with 21 bases between. The CDR3 DNA is TGTGCCAGCAGCCCCCCGACAACGGACTGGACGGAGCAGTTCTTC. Translating it yields CASSPPTTDWTEQFF.

The CDR3 is CSVEDGPAGELFF. CDR3 bases: TGCAGCGTTGAAGATGGGCCGGCGGGGGAGCTGTTTTTT. This chain links TRBV29-1 with TRBJ2-2; D call uncertain. Germline CDR1 reads SQVTM; CDR2 reads ANQGSEA. This CDR3 contains 13 residues. The V end was cut by 0 bases, the J end by 8 bases, with 10 bases between.

A few counts support this clone. The V and J genes are TRBV9 and TRBJ1-6; D call uncertain. The CDR3 contains 14 residues. Trimming took off 4 bases at V and 9 bases at J, with 14 bases between the two ends. The germline gives CDR1 SGDLS, CDR2 YYNGEE. The CDR3 protein is CASSHGSLGSPLHF. CDR3 sequence (DNA): TGTGCCAGCAGCCATGGCAGTCTAGGTTCACCCCTCCACTTT.

A few counts support this clone. The DNA of the CDR3 is TGTGCCAGTAGTATAGTAGACACTGGCACTGAAGCTTTCTTT. Its translation is CASSIVDTGTEAFF. The gene calls are TRBV19 and TRBJ1-1; D not certain. The length of the CDR3 is 14 residues. Trimming removed 1 base at V and 4 bases at J, with 10 bases between. The germline CDR1 and CDR2 sequences are LNHDA and SQIVND (reference sequence).

This rearrangement joins TRBV28 to TRBJ2-7, with a possible D match to TRBD1 (6 bases). The V end was cut by 6 bases, the J end by 0 bases, with 18 bases between. This CDR3 contains 16 residues. Germline V gene sequence: CDR1 MDHEN, CDR2 SYDVKM. The chain's CDR3 is CASSSPPRQVSYEQYF. The CDR3 DNA reads as TGTGCCAGCAGCTCCCCCCCCCGACAGGTCTCCTACGAGCAGTACTTC.

V gene TRBV30 combines with J gene TRBJ1-2; D is undetermined. In germline, CDR1 is GTSNPN, CDR2 SVGIG (reference sequence). Trimming took off 5 bases at V and 2 bases at J, with 9 bases between the two ends. The CDR3 extends over 12 amino acids. Written as DNA, the CDR3 is TGTGCCTGGTCGGTGAAGAACTATGGCTACACCTTC. This codes for CAWSVKNYGYTF. Filled out from reference TRBV30 and TRBJ1-2, the complete variable domain reads SQTIHQWPATLVQPVGSPLSLECTVEGTSNPNLYWYRQAAGRGLQLLFYSVGIGQISSEVPQNLSASRPQDRQFILSSKKLLLSDSGFYLCAWSVKNYGYTFGSGTRLTVV.

This clone was detected only a few times. The chain uses TRBV4-1 and TRBJ2-3, with 9 bases that match TRBD1. Trimming took 2 bases from V and 0 from J; bases not matched to a gene: 3. Germline lookup yields CDR1 MGHRA and CDR2 YSYEKL. The CDR3 covers 16 residues. This CDR3 reads CASSQPGTGSTDTQYF. CDR3 sequence (DNA): TGCGCCAGCAGCCAACCCGGGACAGGGAGCACAGATACGCAGTATTTT.

Written as DNA, the CDR3 is TGTGCCAGCTCAGGACAGGAGAGCTCCTACAATGAGCAGTTCTTC. Translation gives CASSGQESSYNEQFF. The chain joins TRBV18 to TRBJ2-1; 7 bases align to TRBD1. The trim removed 5 bases at V and 0 bases at J, leaving 4 bases unmatched. Per the germline V gene, CDR1 is KGHSH and CDR2 is LQKENI. The length of the CDR3 is 15 residues.

The chain employs TRBV27 and TRBJ1-4; 10 bases are a match to TRBD1. Germline V gives CDR1 MNHEY, CDR2 SMNVEV (reference sequence). The junction had 3 bases not matched to a gene; V was cut back by 6 bases and J by 5 bases. The CDR3 extends over 14 amino acids. The CDR3 is CASRRGQGNEKLFF. CDR3 nucleotide sequence: TGTGCCAGCAGGAGGGGACAGGGGAATGAAAAACTGTTTTTT.